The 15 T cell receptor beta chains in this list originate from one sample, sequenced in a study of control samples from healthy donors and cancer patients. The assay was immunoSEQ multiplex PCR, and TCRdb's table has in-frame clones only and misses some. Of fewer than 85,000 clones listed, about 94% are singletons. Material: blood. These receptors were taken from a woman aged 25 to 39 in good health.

CDR3: CASSYSQGLAEGTQYF. The CDR3 nucleotides are TGTGCCAGCAGTTACTCGCAGGGGCTGGCAGAGGGTACGCAGTATTTT. The chain combines TRBV6-5 with TRBJ2-3, with a weak D call TRBD1 (6 bases). The CDR3 contains 16 residues. The V and J ends lost 0 bases and 8 bases respectively, with 18 bases between them. Germline CDR1 is MNHEY and CDR2 is SVGAGI.

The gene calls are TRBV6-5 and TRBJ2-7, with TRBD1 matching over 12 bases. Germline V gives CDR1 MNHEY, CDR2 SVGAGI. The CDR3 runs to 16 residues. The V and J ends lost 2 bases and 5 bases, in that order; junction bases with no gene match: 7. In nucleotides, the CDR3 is TGTGCCAGCAGTTACGGGGGGACAGGGGGCTTAAACGAGCAGTACTTC. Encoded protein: CASSYGGTGGLNEQYF.

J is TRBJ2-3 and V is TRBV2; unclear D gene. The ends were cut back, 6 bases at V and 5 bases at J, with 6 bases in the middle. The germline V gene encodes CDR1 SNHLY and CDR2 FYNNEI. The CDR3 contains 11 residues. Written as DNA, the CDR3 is TGTGCCAGCAGCTCGGTAGATACGCAGTATTTT. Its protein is CASSSVDTQYF.

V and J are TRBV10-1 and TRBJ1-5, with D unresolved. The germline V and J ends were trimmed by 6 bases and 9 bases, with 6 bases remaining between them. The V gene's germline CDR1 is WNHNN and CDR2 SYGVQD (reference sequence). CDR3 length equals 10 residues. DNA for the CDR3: TGCGCCAGCAGAGGTCCGCCCCAGCATTTT. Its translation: CASRGPPQHF.

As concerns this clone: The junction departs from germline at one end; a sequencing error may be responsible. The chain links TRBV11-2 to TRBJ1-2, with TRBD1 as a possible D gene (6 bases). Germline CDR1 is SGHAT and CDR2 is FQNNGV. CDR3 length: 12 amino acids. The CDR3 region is CASSETRGHQIF. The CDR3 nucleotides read TGTGCCAGCAGCGAAACACGGGGGCACCAGATATTC.

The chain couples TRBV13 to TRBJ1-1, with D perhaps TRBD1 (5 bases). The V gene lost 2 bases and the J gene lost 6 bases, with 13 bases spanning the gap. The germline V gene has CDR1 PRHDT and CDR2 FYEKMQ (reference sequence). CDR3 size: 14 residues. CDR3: CASSLREGSAEAFF. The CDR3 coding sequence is TGTGCCAGCAGCTTAAGGGAGGGGAGCGCTGAAGCTTTCTTT.

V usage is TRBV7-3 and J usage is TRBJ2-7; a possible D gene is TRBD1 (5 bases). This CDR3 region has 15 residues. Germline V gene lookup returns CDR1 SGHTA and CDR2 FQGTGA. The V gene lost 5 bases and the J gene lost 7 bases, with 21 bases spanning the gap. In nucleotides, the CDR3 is TGTGCCAGCAGCCCCCAGGGCCTTCTGCTGGGGGAGCAGTACTTC. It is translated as CASSPQGLLLGEQYF.

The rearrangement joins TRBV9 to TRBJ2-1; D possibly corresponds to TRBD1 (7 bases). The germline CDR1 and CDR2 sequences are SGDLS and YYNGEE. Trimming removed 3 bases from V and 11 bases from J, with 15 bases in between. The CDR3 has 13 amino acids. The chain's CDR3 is CASSGGRGEKQFF. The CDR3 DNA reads TGTGCCAGCAGCGGAGGCAGGGGGGAAAAGCAGTTCTTC.

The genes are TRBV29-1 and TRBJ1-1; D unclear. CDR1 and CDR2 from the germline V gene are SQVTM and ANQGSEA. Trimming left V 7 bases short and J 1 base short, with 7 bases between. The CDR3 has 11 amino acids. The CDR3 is CSAAWNTEAFF. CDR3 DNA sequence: TGCAGCGCTGCGTGGAACACTGAAGCTTTCTTT.

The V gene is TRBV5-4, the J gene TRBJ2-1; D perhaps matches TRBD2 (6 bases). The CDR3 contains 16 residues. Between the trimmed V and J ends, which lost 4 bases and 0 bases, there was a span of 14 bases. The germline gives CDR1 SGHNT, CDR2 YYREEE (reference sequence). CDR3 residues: CASSPEEGSSYNEQFF. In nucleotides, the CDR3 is TGTGCCAGCAGCCCCGAGGAGGGGAGCTCCTACAATGAGCAGTTCTTC.

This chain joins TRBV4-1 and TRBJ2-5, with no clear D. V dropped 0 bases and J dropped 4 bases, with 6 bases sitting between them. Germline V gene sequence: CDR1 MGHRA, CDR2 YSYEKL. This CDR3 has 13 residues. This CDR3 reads CASSQDHLETQYF. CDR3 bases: TGCGCCAGCAGCCAAGATCATCTAGAGACCCAGTACTTC.

CDR3 in DNA: TGTGCCAGCTCACGGGACAGGGGGCTACTTGAGCAGTACGTC. Encoded protein: CASSRDRGLLEQYV. The rearrangement links TRBV18 to TRBJ2-7; 12 bases align to TRBD1. The CDR3 is 14 residues long. Germline CDR1 and CDR2: KGHSH and LQKENI. V lost 4 bases and J lost 7; bases outside the gene matches: 5.

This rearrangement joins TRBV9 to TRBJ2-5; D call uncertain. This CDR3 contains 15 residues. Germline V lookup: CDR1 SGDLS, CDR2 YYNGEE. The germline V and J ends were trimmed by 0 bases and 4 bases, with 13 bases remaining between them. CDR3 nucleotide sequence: TGTGCCAGCAGCGTAGTACCCTCAGGTATAGAGACCCAGTACTTC. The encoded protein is CASSVVPSGIETQYF.

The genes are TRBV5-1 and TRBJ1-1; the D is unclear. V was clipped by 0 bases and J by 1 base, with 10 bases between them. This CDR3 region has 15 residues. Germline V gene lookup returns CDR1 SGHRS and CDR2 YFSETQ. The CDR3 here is CASSLDSHRNTEAFF. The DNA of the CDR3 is TGCGCCAGCAGCTTGGATTCCCATAGGAACACTGAAGCTTTCTTT.

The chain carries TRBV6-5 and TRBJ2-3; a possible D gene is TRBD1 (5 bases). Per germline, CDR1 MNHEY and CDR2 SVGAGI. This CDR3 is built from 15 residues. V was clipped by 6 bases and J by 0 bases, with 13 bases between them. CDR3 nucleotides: TGTGCCAGCAGCATGACAGTCTTGAGCACAGATACGCAGTATTTT. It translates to CASSMTVLSTDTQYF.